Listed here are 19 T cell receptor beta chains from one sample, sequenced in a study of T cell responses to AZD1222 COVID-19 vaccine. This table comes from immunoSEQ multiplex PCR, and its TCRdb copy is limited to in-frame clones, with some not included. The sample carries fewer than 120,000 clones, around 90% recorded once. The sequences come from peripheral blood, collected 28 days after the second AZD1222 dose. The receptors derive from an adult who received the AZD1222 COVID-19 vaccine.

This chain joins TRBV6-4 and TRBJ2-3; 9 nucleotides align to TRBD2. Germline loops: CDR1 MRHNA, CDR2 SNTAGT. V gave up 2 bases and J gave up 13 bases; unmatched junction bases: 7. The CDR3 has 13 amino acids. The chain's CDR3 is CASSDLSGTSKYF. In DNA form, the CDR3 reads TGTGCCAGCAGTGACCTGAGTGGGACTAGCAAGTATTTT.

This rearrangement joins TRBV5-6 to TRBJ2-1; TRBD2 matches 7 bases. CDR3 length: 15 residues. V shed 2 bases, J shed 2 bases, and the junction held 4 bases outside the gene matches. Germline V lookup: CDR1 SGHDT, CDR2 YYEEEE. The CDR3 region has the DNA TGTGCCAGCAGCTTCCCCGGGACTACCTACAATGAGCAGTTCTTC. Its translation is CASSFPGTTYNEQFF. The full variable domain, rest sourced from reference TRBV5-6 and TRBJ2-1, is DAGVTQSPTHLIKTRGQQVTLRCSPKSGHDTVSWYQQALGQGPQFIFQYYEEEERQRGNFPDRFSGHQFPNYSSELNVNALLLGDSALYLCASSFPGTTYNEQFFGPGTRLTVL.

The V gene is TRBV11-3, the J gene TRBJ1-1; 7 bases agree with TRBD1. The trim removed 5 bases at V and 6 bases at J, leaving 9 bases unmatched. Germline V gives CDR1 SGHNT, CDR2 YENEEA. CDR3 length equals 14 residues. CDR3 amino acids: CASSLGGTVSEAFF. The CDR3 nucleotides read TGTGCCAGCAGCCTCGGAGGGACAGTCTCTGAAGCTTTCTTT.

The chain links TRBV7-2 to TRBJ2-3; tentatively, D is TRBD1 (6 bases). This CDR3 comprises 15 residues. V was trimmed by 3 bases and J by 4 bases, leaving 14 bases between them. Germline assignment: CDR1 SGHTA and CDR2 FQGNSA. The CDR3 loop reads CASSFQGWRPDTQYF. Here the CDR3 DNA reads TGTGCCAGCAGCTTCCAGGGGTGGCGGCCAGATACGCAGTATTTT. The full variable domain, with the rest looked up from reference TRBV7-2 and TRBJ2-3, is GAGVSQSPSNKVTEKGKDVELRCDPISGHTALYWYRQSLGQGLEFLIYFQGNSAPDKSGLPSDRFSAERTGGSVSTLTIQRTQQEDSAVYLCASSFQGWRPDTQYFGPGTRLTVL.

The rearrangement uses TRBV10-3 and TRBJ1-5; unclear D gene. Trimming cost V 5 bases and J 4 bases, with 12 bases left between them. Per germline, CDR1 ENHRY and CDR2 SYGVKD. The CDR3 spans 14 residues. This chain's CDR3 is CAISLQGGNQPQHF. The CDR3 DNA follows: TGTGCCATCAGTTTACAAGGCGGAAATCAGCCCCAGCATTTT.

There are a few counts of this clone. V usage is TRBV19 and J usage is TRBJ1-3; D remains unclear. From germline, CDR1 is LNHDA and CDR2 SQIVND (reference sequence). CDR3 length: 15 amino acids. With 3 bases removed from V and 1 base from J, the gap between germline ends came to 10 bases. The CDR3 coding sequence is TGTGCCAGTAGTATTACGCGGTTGTCTGGAAACACCATATATTTT. Amino acid sequence: CASSITRLSGNTIYF.

This chain joins TRBV7-9 and TRBJ1-2, with TRBD1 as a possible D gene (5 bases). Trimming cost V 5 bases and J 2 bases, with 15 bases left between them. From germline, CDR1 is SEHNR and CDR2 FQNEAQ (reference sequence). The CDR3 sequence is 15 residues long. The CDR3 nucleotides are TGTGCCAGCAGCCCCTTGGGAGGGGCAAACTATGGCTACACCTTC. The encoded protein is CASSPLGGANYGYTF.

Remarks on this clone: Other DNA sequences within the sample encode an identical CDR3. The chain is built from TRBV28 and TRBJ2-7; D not resolved. The CDR3 contains 14 residues. V lost 5 bases and J lost 0, with 11 bases in between. The germline V gene encodes CDR1 MDHEN and CDR2 SYDVKM. CDR3 residues: CASSRGGSSYEQYF. CDR3 DNA sequence: TGTGCCAGCAGTCGCGGCGGAAGCTCCTACGAGCAGTACTTC.

The chain has TRBV10-3 and TRBJ1-2; TRBD1 matches at 10 bases. The germline CDR1 and CDR2 sequences are ENHRY and SYGVKD. Unmatched junction bases numbered 4, after V lost 6 bases and J lost 6 bases. This CDR3 spans 13 amino acids. CDR3 coding DNA: TGTGCCATCAGCCAGGGACAGGGGAATGGCTACACCTTC. Encoded protein: CAISQGQGNGYTF.

This clone was observed once. The rearrangement uses TRBV5-1 and TRBJ1-6, with 12 bases aligning to TRBD1. The CDR3 is 17 residues long. CDR1 and CDR2 (germline): SGHRS, YFSETQ. J lost 5 bases, V lost 0 bases, and 3 bases had no gene match. The CDR3: CASSLEGQGANNSPLHF. As DNA, the CDR3 is TGCGCCAGCAGCTTGGAGGGACAGGGGGCGAATAATTCACCCCTCCACTTT.

The chain is built from TRBV11-2 and TRBJ1-4, with a possible D match to TRBD1 (6 bases). CDR3 length: 12 amino acids. V shed 5 bases and J shed 6 bases, with 7 bases lying between them. Germline V gives CDR1 SGHAT, CDR2 FQNNGV. CDR3: CASSQGYEKLFF. The CDR3 region has the DNA TGTGCCAGCAGCCAGGGGTATGAAAAACTGTTTTTT.

In DNA form, the CDR3 reads TGTGCCAGCAGTTCCGTGTCGGGCACTGAAGCTTTCTTT. Its translation: CASSSVSGTEAFF. V usage is TRBV28 and J usage is TRBJ1-1, with unresolved D. Per the germline V gene, CDR1 is MDHEN and CDR2 is SYDVKM. CDR3 length: 13 residues. The V end was cut by 4 bases, the J end by 4 bases, with 10 bases between.

This sequence joins TRBV28 and TRBJ2-2, with D maybe TRBD2 (6 bases). The germline V gene has CDR1 MDHEN and CDR2 SYDVKM. This CDR3 region has 15 residues. The ends were cut back, 6 bases at V and 2 bases at J, with 13 bases in the middle. The chain's CDR3 is CASSRRVLNTGELFF. DNA of the CDR3: TGTGCCAGCAGCAGGAGGGTATTAAACACCGGGGAGCTGTTTTTT. Looking up the rest from reference TRBV28 and TRBJ2-2 gives the full variable domain: DVKVTQSSRYLVKRTGEKVFLECVQDMDHENMFWYRQDPGLGLRLIYFSYDVKMKEKGDIPEGYSVSREKKERFSLILESASTNQTSMYLCASSRRVLNTGELFFGEGSRLTVL.

The gene calls are TRBV19 and TRBJ1-3, with D hard to call. The V gene lost 2 bases and the J gene lost 9 bases, with 20 bases spanning the gap. Germline CDR1 and CDR2: LNHDA and SQIVND (reference sequence). The CDR3 is 16 amino acids. The CDR3 DNA reads as TGTGCCAGTAGTATATGGATCCCAGCGACCGGCGGCACCATATATTTT. It specifies CASSIWIPATGGTIYF.

This clone has a handful of counts. The J gene is TRBJ1-3, the V gene TRBV5-1; no definite D call. Between the trimmed V and J ends, which lost 5 bases and 0 bases, there was a span of 12 bases. The CDR3 extends over 15 amino acids. Germline values: CDR1 SGHRS, CDR2 YFSETQ. The CDR3 is CASREGRHSGNTIYF. The CDR3 DNA reads as TGCGCCAGCAGGGAGGGAAGACACTCTGGAAACACCATATATTTT. The entire variable domain, with the rest obtained from reference TRBV5-1 and TRBJ1-3, is as follows: KAGVTQTPRYLIKTRGQQVTLSCSPISGHRSVSWYQQTPGQGLQFLFEYFSETQRNKGNFPGRFSGRQFSNSRSEMNVSTLELGDSALYLCASREGRHSGNTIYFGEGSWLTVV.

The V gene is TRBV28, the J gene TRBJ2-7; TRBD1 aligns across 8 bases. Germline loops: CDR1 MDHEN, CDR2 SYDVKM. Trimming at V came to 6 bases and at J to 3 bases, leaving 4 bases not matched to a gene. This CDR3 comprises 13 residues. The CDR3 DNA reads as TGTGCCAGCAGGGGACAGGATTACTACGAGCAGTACTTC. Residues: CASRGQDYYEQYF.

This chain links TRBV6-4 with TRBJ2-7; perhaps TRBD2 as D (7 bases). V lost 6 bases and J lost 0, with 18 bases in between. The CDR3 contains 16 residues. Germline V gene data show CDR1 as MRHNA and CDR2 as SNTAGT. In nucleotides, the CDR3 is TGTGCCAGCAGCCCGAGTGGGGGGGCACACTCCTACGAGCAGTACTTC. This codes for CASSPSGGAHSYEQYF.

CDR3 nucleotides: TGTGCCAGCAGCTTAGGACGGGACTCCTACGAGCAGTACTTC. Amino acids: CASSLGRDSYEQYF. The chain combines TRBV13 with TRBJ2-7, with D perhaps TRBD2 (5 bases). This CDR3 region has 14 residues. The V gene lost 0 bases and the J gene lost 0 bases, with 6 bases spanning the gap. The germline V gene has CDR1 PRHDT and CDR2 FYEKMQ (reference sequence).

This clone showed up just once. The chain employs TRBV29-1 and TRBJ1-5; no clear D gene. Trimming removed 4 bases from V and 6 bases from J, with 10 bases in between. Germline assignment: CDR1 SQVTM and CDR2 ANQGSEA. The length of the CDR3 is 12 residues. The CDR3 spells CSVVELGQPQHF. The CDR3 DNA reads TGCAGCGTTGTTGAGTTGGGTCAGCCCCAGCATTTT.